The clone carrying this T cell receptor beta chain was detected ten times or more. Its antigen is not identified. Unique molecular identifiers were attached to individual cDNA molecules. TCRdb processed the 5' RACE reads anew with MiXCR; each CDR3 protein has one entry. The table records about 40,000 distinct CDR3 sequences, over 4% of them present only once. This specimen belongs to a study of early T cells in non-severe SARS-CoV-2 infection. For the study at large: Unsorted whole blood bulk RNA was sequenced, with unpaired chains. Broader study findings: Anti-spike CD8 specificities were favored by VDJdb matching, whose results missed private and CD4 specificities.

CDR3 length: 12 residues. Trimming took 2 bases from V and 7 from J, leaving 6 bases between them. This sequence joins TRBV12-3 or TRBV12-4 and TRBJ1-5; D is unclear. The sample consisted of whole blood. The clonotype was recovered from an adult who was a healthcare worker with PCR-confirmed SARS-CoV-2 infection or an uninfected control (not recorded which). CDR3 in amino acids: CASSLQGQPQHF. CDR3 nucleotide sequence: TGTGCCAGCAGTTTACAAGGGCAGCCCCAGCATTTT.